What follows describes a single T cell receptor (beta chain). The data were obtained in a study of blood T cell repertoires in COVID-19. Study-wide background: COVID-19 samples collected from the United States, Italy and Spain covered acute and convalescent phases. In each case, the material was cDNA or gDNA derived from T cells, B-cell-depleted T cells, or PBMCs.

The study drew participants aged about 18 to 90 years from some 23 US areas. CDR1 is SQVTM and CDR2 is ANQGSEA in the germline V gene. This CDR3 region has 14 residues. The J segment lost 0 bases and the V segment lost 5 bases, leaving 4 bases of the junction unmatched. TCRdb keeps only in-frame clones here, not all; method: immunoSEQ multiplex PCR. The sample yields 50,000 to 80,000 clones, more than 75% seen once. The source of this sequence is a woman aged 40 to 50 who had recovered from COVID-19. The chain employs TRBV29-1 and TRBJ2-5; 9 bases line up with TRBD2. Sequencing used PBMCs or T cells enriched from blood (not recorded which). Here the CDR3 reads CSVRRGGYQETQYF. The CDR3 DNA follows: TGCAGCGTTCGGCGGGGGGGATACCAAGAGACCCAGTACTTC.